The 2 T cell receptor beta chains listed next were all sequenced from one sample in a study of blood T cell repertoires in COVID-19. Some clones are missing from TCRdb's copy, which holds only in-frame ones; the method was immunoSEQ multiplex PCR. The sample lists 110,000 to 150,000 clones, roughly 80% occurring once. Sequenced input: peripheral blood. The receptors were gathered from a man in his 70s who had recovered from COVID-19.

The rearrangement links TRBV7-8 to TRBJ2-7; TRBD2 aligns across 8 bases. The CDR3 sequence is 17 residues long. Germline CDR1 SGHVS, CDR2 FQNEAQ. The V and J ends lost 2 bases and 0 bases, in that order; junction bases with no gene match: 9. CDR3 coding DNA: TGTGCCAGCAGCTTAAGTTTTCTAGCGGGCATCTCCTACGAGCAGTACTTC. This codes for CASSLSFLAGISYEQYF.

The CDR3 spells CATSSMTGGDGYTF. CDR3 nucleotide sequence: TGTGCCACCAGCAGCATGACAGGGGGTGACGGCTACACCTTC. The rearrangement uses TRBV15 and TRBJ1-2; the match to TRBD1 covers 9 bases. Germline CDR1 and CDR2: LNHNV and YYDKDF (reference sequence). V lost 3 bases to trimming and J lost 8 bases; unmatched junction nucleotides: 7. CDR3 length: 14 amino acids.